The 27 T cell receptor beta chains listed next were all sequenced from one sample in a study of technical replicates of blood from a few donors. Repertoires were generated with immunoSEQ multiplex PCR, while TCRdb's copy carries only in-frame clones and drops some. The table includes around 83,000 clones, 90% to 95% detected once. What was sequenced was T cells isolated from PBMCs. The receptors were gathered from a human donor in good health.

This rearrangement joins TRBV2 to TRBJ1-6; D perhaps matches TRBD1 (5 bases). In germline, CDR1 is SNHLY, CDR2 FYNNEI. V lost 5 bases and J 5 bases, leaving 16 bases between the germline ends. This CDR3 has 16 residues. CDR3 protein: CASSSDGTANNSPLHF. CDR3 nucleotides: TGTGCCAGCAGTTCAGACGGGACTGCAAATAATTCACCCCTCCACTTT. Together with reference TRBV2 and TRBJ1-6, the CDR3 gives the full variable domain: EPEVTQTPSHQVTQMGQEVILRCVPISNHLYFYWYRQILGQKVEFLVSFYNNEISEKSEIFDDQFSVERPDGSNFTLKIRSTKLEDSAMYFCASSSDGTANNSPLHFGNGTRLTVT.

The gene calls are TRBV6-6 and TRBJ2-3; weak D call: TRBD1 (6 bases). The germline V gene encodes CDR1 MNHNY and CDR2 SVGAGI (reference sequence). The CDR3 covers 16 residues. The V and J ends lost 2 bases and 2 bases respectively, with 14 bases between them. CDR3 nucleotides: TGTGCCAGCAGTTACGGACAGCGCGTTATCACAGATACGCAGTATTTT. It yields the protein CASSYGQRVITDTQYF.

The J gene is TRBJ2-2, the V gene TRBV13; tentatively, D is TRBD1 (6 bases). CDR1 is PRHDT, CDR2 FYEKMQ, per germline (reference sequence). Trimming stripped 5 bases from V and 6 bases from J, with 13 bases between. The CDR3 runs 14 residues. The CDR3 region has the DNA TGTGCCAGCAGCGCTAAACAGGGACCCGGGGAGCTGTTTTTT. Its translation: CASSAKQGPGELFF.

The chain recombines TRBV11-3 with TRBJ1-1; a weak D match, TRBD1 (6 bases). The CDR3 loop spans 16 amino acids. Looked up from germline, CDR1 is SGHNT and CDR2 is YENEEA. V was cut by 4 bases and J by 5 bases, with 20 bases left in between. The CDR3 DNA is TGTGCCAGCAGCTCAGAGGCCTGGGGGCGACGAACTGAAGCTTTCTTT. This translates into CASSSEAWGRRTEAFF. The variable domain in full, completed from reference TRBV11-3 and TRBJ1-1, reads EAGVVQSPRYKIIEKKQPVAFWCNPISGHNTLYWYLQNLGQGPELLIRYENEEAVDDSQLPKDRFSAERLKGVDSTLKIQPAELGDSAVYLCASSSEAWGRRTEAFFGQGTRLTVV.

The rearrangement links TRBV6-6 to TRBJ1-2, with 8 positions matching TRBD1. The length of the CDR3 is 15 residues. Germline V gives CDR1 MNHNY, CDR2 SVGAGI (reference sequence). V was pared by 0 bases and J by 5 bases, with 5 bases of the junction left unmatched. The DNA for the CDR3 is TGTGCCAGCAGTTACTCGCCAGGGGGCGCATATGGCTACACCTTC. It yields the protein CASSYSPGGAYGYTF.

The genes are TRBV6-5 and TRBJ2-7; a weak D match, TRBD2 (6 bases). Germline-derived CDR1 and CDR2 are MNHEY and SVGAGI. Trimming removed 0 bases from V and 2 bases from J, with 14 bases in between. The CDR3 loop spans 16 amino acids. CDR3 bases: TGTGCCAGCAGTTACTCGAGTAGCGGCAGGACCTACGAGCAGTACTTC. Its protein is CASSYSSSGRTYEQYF.

The rearrangement uses TRBV15 and TRBJ1-5, with TRBD1 matching 9 bases. The CDR3 length is 15 residues. The V gene end was trimmed by 5 bases and the J gene end by 9 bases; junction bases not matched to a gene: 11. CDR1 and CDR2 (germline): LNHNV, YYDKDF (reference sequence). The CDR3 DNA is TGTGCCACCAGCCATGACAGGGGGGGAGGGCGGCCCCAGCATTTT. Its translation is CATSHDRGGGRPQHF.

This clone has just a few counts. This rearrangement joins TRBV4-1 to TRBJ2-5; TRBD1 matches 7 bases. Germline V lookup: CDR1 MGHRA, CDR2 YSYEKL. This CDR3 is built from 14 residues. The V and J ends lost 4 bases and 2 bases, in that order; junction bases with no gene match: 4. In DNA, the CDR3 is TGCGCCAGCAGCCCCCGGGACAGACAAGAGACCCAGTACTTC. Translation: CASSPRDRQETQYF.

The chain carries TRBV6-1 and TRBJ1-5; the D is unclear. In germline, CDR1 is MNHNS, CDR2 SASEGT. This CDR3 has 13 residues. The ends were cut back, 4 bases at V and 7 bases at J, with 11 bases in the middle. This CDR3 is CASSVFGDQPQHF. The CDR3 nucleotides are TGTGCCAGCAGTGTATTCGGAGACCAGCCCCAGCATTTT.

The V gene is TRBV10-1, the J gene TRBJ1-3, with unresolved D. CDR3 length equals 18 residues. CDR1 and CDR2 from the germline V gene are WNHNN and SYGVQD (reference sequence). Trimming cost V 8 bases and J 0 bases, with 23 bases left between them. CDR3 loop: CASLAAGLGRLSGNTIYF. CDR3 nucleotide sequence: TGCGCCAGCCTCGCCGCGGGCCTCGGTAGGCTCTCTGGAAACACCATATATTTT.

In its sample, this clone was seen a few times. The rearrangement joins TRBV11-2 to TRBJ2-7; 11 bases fit TRBD2. The germline gives CDR1 SGHAT, CDR2 FQNNGV. This CDR3 comprises 18 residues. The trim removed 6 bases at V and 4 bases at J, leaving 17 bases unmatched. The CDR3 region is CASRWKGLADLSGYEQYF. Here the CDR3 DNA reads TGTGCCAGCAGATGGAAGGGACTAGCGGACTTATCGGGGTACGAGCAGTACTTC.

The chain couples TRBV6-6 to TRBJ2-1; D call uncertain. This CDR3 is built from 14 residues. Trimming cost V 5 bases and J 8 bases, with 16 bases left between them. The germline gives CDR1 MNHNY, CDR2 SVGAGI (reference sequence). The CDR3 DNA sequence: TGTGCCAGCAGTCCCCCGAGCGAAGGTGATGAGCAGTTCTTC. This gives the protein CASSPPSEGDEQFF.

CDR3 sequence (DNA): TGCGCCAGCAGCGCAAGCGGGTTGACAGACACCGGGGAGCTGTTTTTT. It is translated as CASSASGLTDTGELFF. This chain joins TRBV5-1 and TRBJ2-2; D perhaps matches TRBD2 (6 bases). V was pared by 4 bases and J by 3 bases, with 16 bases between. The CDR3 covers 16 residues. CDR1 and CDR2 (germline): SGHRS, YFSETQ.

This chain joins TRBV5-8 and TRBJ2-3, with 10 bases identical to TRBD2. The CDR3 runs 15 residues. J was trimmed by 3 bases and V by 0 bases; bases with no gene match: 1. Germline V gene data show CDR1 as SGHTS and CDR2 as YDEGEE. The CDR3: CASSLGTSGTDTQYF. The CDR3 bases are TGTGCCAGCAGCTTGGGGACTAGCGGTACAGATACGCAGTATTTT.

The chain combines TRBV10-1 with TRBJ2-1; D is perhaps TRBD1 (6 bases). Deletions cut 6 bases from V and 9 bases from J, with 15 bases between. The CDR3 is made up of 13 amino acids. CDR1 and CDR2 (germline): WNHNN, SYGVQD (reference sequence). CDR3 amino acids: CASSRLGGSEQFF. The CDR3 DNA reads TGCGCCAGCAGCAGGTTAGGGGGAAGTGAGCAGTTCTTC.

The chain uses TRBV7-9 and TRBJ2-3; 8 nucleotides match TRBD1. Losses at the gene ends were 2 bases for V and 0 bases for J; bases not matched to a gene: 1. The CDR3 contains 15 residues. Germline CDR1 SEHNR, CDR2 FQNEAQ (reference sequence). In DNA form, the CDR3 reads TGTGCCAGCAGCTTACAGGGGGCAAGCACAGATACGCAGTATTTT. As protein: CASSLQGASTDTQYF.

V usage is TRBV13 and J usage is TRBJ1-4; TRBD1 might be the D (5 bases). The V gene's germline CDR1 is PRHDT and CDR2 FYEKMQ (reference sequence). Trimming left V 7 bases short and J 5 bases short, with 23 bases between. The CDR3 loop spans 17 amino acids. The CDR3 DNA reads TGTGCCAGCAACCTCGGGCGGGGGTTTCATGCGAATGAAAAACTGTTTTTT. Translating gives CASNLGRGFHANEKLFF.

J is TRBJ2-3 and V is TRBV11-3, with 12 bases aligning to TRBD2. There are 18 residues in the CDR3. V shed 4 bases and J 2 bases; nucleotides not matched to a gene: 10. Germline V gene lookup returns CDR1 SGHNT and CDR2 YENEEA. The CDR3 DNA reads as TGTGCCAGCAGCTCCCTCTTGACTAGCGGGGGCACCACAGATACGCAGTATTTT. This sequence encodes CASSSLLTSGGTTDTQYF.

The chain uses TRBV6-1 and TRBJ2-3; D is uncertain. V shed 4 bases and J shed 2 bases, with 7 bases lying between them. Germline CDR1 reads MNHNS; CDR2 reads SASEGT. CDR3 size: 13 residues. DNA for the CDR3: TGTGCCAGCAGTGTCGCACACACAGATACGCAGTATTTT. This encodes CASSVAHTDTQYF.

About this clone: Other DNA sequences in this sample translate to the same CDR3. The J gene is TRBJ2-1, the V gene TRBV4-1; maybe TRBD1 (5 bases). This CDR3 is built from 17 residues. Germline CDR1 and CDR2: MGHRA and YSYEKL. The ends were cut back, 0 bases at V and 0 bases at J, with 12 bases in the middle. The CDR3, as DNA: TGCGCCAGCAGCCAAGACAGGGCCAGGAGCTCCTACAATGAGCAGTTCTTC. Translation: CASSQDRARSSYNEQFF.

The rearrangement joins TRBV6-5 to TRBJ1-5; TRBD1 might be the D (5 bases). Germline V gene lookup returns CDR1 MNHEY and CDR2 SVGAGI. The CDR3 runs to 12 residues. The V and J ends lost 6 bases and 6 bases respectively, with 9 bases between them. This chain's CDR3 is CASRTGGQPQHF. The CDR3 coding sequence is TGTGCCAGCAGAACCGGGGGTCAGCCCCAGCATTTT.

Written as DNA, the CDR3 is TGTGCCAGCAGCCGGCGGGGGGTATCCTACGAGCAGTACTTC. Translated: CASSRRGVSYEQYF. The chain has TRBV14 and TRBJ2-7; 8 bases fit TRBD2. This CDR3 region has 14 residues. V was pared by 4 bases and J by 1 base, with 3 bases of the junction left unmatched. The V gene's germline CDR1 is SGHDN and CDR2 FVKESK.

This rearrangement joins TRBV11-3 to TRBJ2-2, with 12 bases matching TRBD1. The CDR3 loop spans 15 amino acids. Germline CDR1 and CDR2: SGHNT and YENEEA. J lost 7 bases, V lost 3 bases, and 3 bases had no gene match. CDR3: CASSLGQGAIGELFF. The CDR3 region has the DNA TGTGCCAGCAGCTTGGGACAGGGGGCTATCGGGGAGCTGTTTTTT.

CDR3 sequence (DNA): TGTGCCAGCAGCTTAGCGCGTCCGTTGGTTCCCTACGAGCAGTACTTC. Its protein product is CASSLARPLVPYEQYF. The chain recombines TRBV7-9 with TRBJ2-7; D is unclear. This CDR3 region has 16 residues. Looked up from germline, CDR1 is SEHNR and CDR2 is FQNEAQ (reference sequence). V dropped 0 bases and J dropped 2 bases, with 14 bases sitting between them.

V is TRBV19 and J is TRBJ2-7; 7 positions agree with TRBD1. With V trimmed by 2 bases and J by 6 bases, 4 bases remained unmatched. The V gene's germline CDR1 is LNHDA and CDR2 SQIVND (reference sequence). The CDR3 is made up of 13 amino acids. CDR3 region: CASSIKGDSEQYF. CDR3 DNA: TGTGCCAGTAGTATAAAAGGGGACAGCGAGCAGTACTTC.

The chain links TRBV18 to TRBJ2-4, with unresolved D. Germline V gene lookup returns CDR1 KGHSH and CDR2 LQKENI. Trimming took 4 bases from V and 1 from J, leaving 11 bases between them. The CDR3 consists of 15 residues. Here the CDR3 reads CASSRGSAAKNIQYF. CDR3 DNA: TGTGCCAGCTCACGAGGATCGGCTGCCAAAAACATTCAGTACTTC.

This clone turned up a few times. The V gene is TRBV30, the J gene TRBJ1-1, with D maybe TRBD1 (5 bases). Trimming took 4 bases from V and 6 from J, leaving 12 bases between them. This CDR3 region has 12 residues. CDR1 is GTSNPN, CDR2 SVGIG, per germline (reference sequence). The CDR3 region is CAWTRGGAEAFF. In DNA form, the CDR3 reads TGTGCCTGGACCCGGGGGGGGGCTGAAGCTTTCTTT.